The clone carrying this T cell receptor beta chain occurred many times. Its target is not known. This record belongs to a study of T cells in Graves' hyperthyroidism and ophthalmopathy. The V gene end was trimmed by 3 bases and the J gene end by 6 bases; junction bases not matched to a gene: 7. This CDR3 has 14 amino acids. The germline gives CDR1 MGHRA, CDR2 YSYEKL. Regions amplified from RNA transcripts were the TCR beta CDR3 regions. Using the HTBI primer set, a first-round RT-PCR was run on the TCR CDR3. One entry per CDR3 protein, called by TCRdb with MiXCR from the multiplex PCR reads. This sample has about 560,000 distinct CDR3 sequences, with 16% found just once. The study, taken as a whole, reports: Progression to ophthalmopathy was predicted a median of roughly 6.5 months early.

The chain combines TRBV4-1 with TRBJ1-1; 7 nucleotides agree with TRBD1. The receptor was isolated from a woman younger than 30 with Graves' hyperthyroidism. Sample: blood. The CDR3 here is CASSHPNRGAEAFF. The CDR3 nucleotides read TGCGCCAGCAGCCACCCAAACAGGGGCGCTGAAGCTTTCTTT.